Listed here are 17 T cell receptor beta chains from one sample, sequenced in a study of beta chain features in type 1 diabetes. The entirety of the isolated RNA underwent reverse transcription, so expressed TCRB transcripts were sequenced. Repertoires were generated with immunoSEQ multiplex PCR, while TCRdb's copy carries only in-frame clones and drops some. The sample shows about 900,000 clones, 17% of them seen only once. Sample: naive CD4+ T cells from blood. The receptors here all came from a woman under 30 in good health.

This clone was counted a few times. The gene calls are TRBV4-2 and TRBJ1-1; 7 bases fit TRBD1. From germline, CDR1 is LGHNA and CDR2 YNFKEQ. The J segment lost 6 bases and the V segment lost 0 bases, leaving 13 bases of the junction unmatched. CDR3 length: 17 residues. The DNA for the CDR3 is TGTGCCAGCAGCCAAGATAATACAGGGGCAATGGGCGCTGAAGCTTTCTTT. Its translation: CASSQDNTGAMGAEAFF.

This clone came up a few times. This chain joins TRBV2 and TRBJ2-1; D remains unclear. The germline V and J ends were trimmed by 7 bases and 5 bases, with 15 bases remaining between them. The CDR3 is 14 residues long. Germline values: CDR1 SNHLY, CDR2 FYNNEI. The CDR3 sequence: CASKVNWVHNEQFF. In DNA, the CDR3 is TGTGCCAGCAAAGTAAACTGGGTACACAATGAGCAGTTCTTC. Full variable domain (rest looked up from reference TRBV2 and TRBJ2-1): EPEVTQTPSHQVTQMGQEVILRCVPISNHLYFYWYRQILGQKVEFLVSFYNNEISEKSEIFDDQFSVERPDGSNFTLKIRSTKLEDSAMYFCASKVNWVHNEQFFGPGTRLTVL.

Only a few counts were recorded for this clone. V and J are TRBV19 and TRBJ2-1; 10 positions agree with TRBD2. CDR3 length equals 15 residues. Germline values: CDR1 LNHDA, CDR2 SQIVND (reference sequence). The V gene end was trimmed by 6 bases and the J gene end by 5 bases; junction bases not matched to a gene: 7. The CDR3: CASSKIAGGHNEQFF. The CDR3 region has the DNA TGTGCCAGTAGCAAAATAGCGGGAGGCCACAATGAGCAGTTCTTC.

This clone has a handful of counts. The chain uses TRBV18 and TRBJ1-4; D not certain. This CDR3 contains 14 residues. The V gene lost 3 bases and the J gene lost 4 bases, with 9 bases spanning the gap. Germline V CDR1 and CDR2: KGHSH, LQKENI. The CDR3 loop is CASSPGRVNEKLFF. The CDR3 DNA is TGTGCCAGCTCACCGGGAAGAGTTAATGAAAAACTGTTTTTT.

This clone was detected a few times. This sequence joins TRBV5-1 and TRBJ2-3; D gene unclear. CDR1 is SGHRS and CDR2 is YFSETQ in the germline V gene. There are 13 residues in the CDR3. The V end was cut by 0 bases, the J end by 4 bases, with 6 bases between. CDR3 loop: CASSLADPDTQYF. The CDR3 DNA reads as TGCGCCAGCAGCTTGGCCGATCCAGATACGCAGTATTTT.

J is TRBJ1-2 and V is TRBV4-1; 8 bases line up with TRBD1. Trimming took 1 base from V and 1 from J; bases not matched to a gene: 5. Germline lookup yields CDR1 MGHRA and CDR2 YSYEKL. CDR3 length: 16 residues. CDR3 DNA: TGCGCCAGCAGCCAAGTTGGGACAGGTGATAACTATGGCTACACCTTC. This encodes CASSQVGTGDNYGYTF.

V is TRBV6-1 and J is TRBJ2-5; D is unclear. The V end was cut by 0 bases, the J end by 3 bases, with 11 bases between. Germline assignment: CDR1 MNHNS and CDR2 SASEGT. This CDR3 spans 15 amino acids. The CDR3 bases are TGTGCCAGCAGTGAAGCCGGTGGGGTGGAAGAGACCCAGTACTTC. Translated: CASSEAGGVEETQYF.

The V call is TRBV13, the J call TRBJ1-1; D is perhaps TRBD1 (5 bases). The CDR3 is 16 residues long. V lost 5 bases and J lost 0, with 16 bases in between. Germline V gives CDR1 PRHDT, CDR2 FYEKMQ (reference sequence). The CDR3 spells CASSTAGFPMNTEAFF. The DNA of the CDR3 is TGTGCCAGCAGCACTGCAGGGTTCCCCATGAACACTGAAGCTTTCTTT.

There are a few counts of this clone. This chain uses TRBV5-1 with TRBJ2-1; TRBD2 agrees at 12 bases. Germline values: CDR1 SGHRS, CDR2 YFSETQ. This CDR3 has 16 residues. V shed 4 bases and J 4 bases; nucleotides not matched to a gene: 6. The CDR3 is CASSVGTSGLYNEQFF. The CDR3, as DNA: TGCGCCAGCAGCGTCGGGACTAGCGGGCTGTACAATGAGCAGTTCTTC.

Only a few counts were recorded for this clone. This sequence joins TRBV7-9 and TRBJ2-3; TRBD2 aligns across 8 bases. Unmatched junction bases numbered 7, after V lost 3 bases and J lost 8 bases. CDR3 length: 14 residues. Germline V gene lookup returns CDR1 SEHNR and CDR2 FQNEAQ (reference sequence). CDR3: CASSFSGIILTQYF. In nucleotides, the CDR3 is TGTGCCAGCAGCTTTAGCGGGATAATCCTTACGCAGTATTTT.

J is TRBJ2-5 and V is TRBV6-1; D uncertain. The germline gives CDR1 MNHNS, CDR2 SASEGT. Trimming shortened V by 4 bases and J by 4 bases, and 16 bases separated the two germline ends. The length of the CDR3 is 15 residues. The CDR3 DNA reads TGTGCCAGCAGTGCCCTGATCGGTTGGGGAGAGACCCAGTACTTC. This gives the protein CASSALIGWGETQYF.

In this sample, this clone turned up a few times. Additional DNA sequences in this sample encode the identical CDR3. This chain links TRBV2 with TRBJ2-6, with D uncertain. V shed 6 bases and J shed 0 bases, with 6 bases lying between them. The length of the CDR3 is 14 residues. Germline V gene sequence: CDR1 SNHLY, CDR2 FYNNEI. CDR3 amino acids: CASSEISGANVLTF. The CDR3 coding sequence is TGTGCCAGCAGCGAGATCTCTGGGGCCAACGTCCTGACTTTC.

The CDR3 sequence: CAISGSIGGPLYNEQFF. CDR3 nucleotide sequence: TGTGCCATCAGTGGATCGATAGGAGGCCCGCTCTACAATGAGCAGTTCTTC. The chain links TRBV10-3 to TRBJ2-1, with D maybe TRBD2 (5 bases). V shed 4 bases and J shed 3 bases, with 19 bases lying between them. The CDR3 runs 17 residues. The germline V gene has CDR1 ENHRY and CDR2 SYGVKD.

This clone was seen a few times. The chain couples TRBV20-1 to TRBJ2-7; D is uncertain. Germline-derived CDR1 and CDR2 are DFQATT and SNEGSKA (reference sequence). The V end lost 1 base, the J end lost 6 bases, and 7 bases lay between the germline ends. The CDR3 runs 11 residues. In nucleotides, the CDR3 is TGCAGTGCTAGAGGGATGCGCGAGCAGTACTTC. This gives the protein CSARGMREQYF.

The chain joins TRBV29-1 to TRBJ2-1; possibly TRBD1 or TRBD2 for D (6 bases each). The germline V gene encodes CDR1 SQVTM and CDR2 ANQGSEA. V was trimmed by 8 bases and J by 7 bases, leaving 18 bases between them. This CDR3 spans 13 amino acids. CDR3 protein: CSSRRGLLNEQFF. CDR3 coding DNA: TGCAGCTCCCGACGGGGGCTCCTAAATGAGCAGTTCTTC.

This chain links TRBV7-2 with TRBJ2-6, with a tentative D call TRBD1 (5 bases). V was cut by 5 bases and J by 0 bases, with 14 bases left in between. Germline V gene lookup returns CDR1 SGHTA and CDR2 FQGNSA. CDR3 length equals 17 residues. Here the CDR3 DNA reads TGTGCCAGCAGCAAGCAGGGTCCGAGCTCTGGGGCCAACGTCCTGACTTTC. This sequence encodes CASSKQGPSSGANVLTF. The whole variable domain, remainder taken from reference TRBV7-2 and TRBJ2-6, is GAGVSQSPSNKVTEKGKDVELRCDPISGHTALYWYRQSLGQGLEFLIYFQGNSAPDKSGLPSDRFSAERTGGSVSTLTIQRTQQEDSAVYLCASSKQGPSSGANVLTFGAGSRLTVL.

This clone was picked up a small number of times. The CDR3 DNA sequence: TGTGCCAGCTCACCTAGGCTCATCGGAGAACAAGAGACCCAGTACTTC. It yields the protein CASSPRLIGEQETQYF. This chain uses TRBV18 with TRBJ2-5, with D unresolved. Germline V gene sequence: CDR1 KGHSH, CDR2 LQKENI. The CDR3 extends over 16 amino acids. Trimming cost V 3 bases and J 2 bases, with 16 bases left between them.